The TCR beta chain described here comes from a study of blood T cell repertoires in COVID-19. Across the study: Acute and convalescent COVID-19 samples came from the United States, Italy and Spain.

Sequencing was performed with immunoSEQ multiplex PCR; in TCRdb, only in-frame clones are kept and a portion is missing. There are roughly 140,000 clones in the sample; about nine tenths occur only once, and approximately 10% lies in the top ten. With V trimmed by 2 bases and J by 3 bases, 9 bases remained unmatched. Germline V gene lookup returns CDR1 LNHDA and CDR2 SQIVND (reference sequence). CDR3 length: 18 amino acids. This receptor was identified in a man between 45 and 60 years old with active or convalescent COVID-19. The chain recombines TRBV19 with TRBJ2-1; 11 positions match TRBD2. The specimen sequenced was peripheral blood. The chain's CDR3 is CASSITSGSFPNYNEQFF. CDR3 sequence (DNA): TGTGCCAGTAGTATAACTAGCGGGAGTTTCCCTAACTACAATGAGCAGTTCTTC.